This passage covers 2 T cell receptor beta chains from one sample sequenced in a study of human T cells and chemical hapten exposure. MiXCR, run by TCRdb on the RACE reads, gives a single entry per CDR3 protein. The table includes 80,000 to 100,000 distinct CDR3 sequences, 8.5% to 12% detected once. Regarding time point: patch test 2, 6 weeks after DPC sensitization. Treatment given: therapeutic diphenylcyclopropenone sensitization with weekly scalp DPC. The sample consisted of whole blood, taken in connection with sensitization to the hapten diphenylcyclopropenone (DPC). The receptors come from a woman between 45 and 65 years old with alopecia areata. Some clones in this sample may be carry-over from other donors' samples.

This clonotype occurred a few times. The chain recombines TRBV2 with TRBJ1-5, with TRBD1 as a possible D gene (5 bases). Trimming removed 5 bases at V and 0 bases at J, with 11 bases between. The CDR3 is made up of 15 amino acids. The germline V gene encodes CDR1 SNHLY and CDR2 FYNNEI. The CDR3: CASSWTLASNQPQHF. The CDR3 DNA reads TGTGCCAGCAGTTGGACATTGGCTAGCAATCAGCCCCAGCATTTT.

This clonotype showed up just a few times. V and J are TRBV20-1 and TRBJ2-7, with 7 bases identical to TRBD2. With V trimmed by 2 bases and J by 5 bases, 12 bases remained unmatched. The germline V gene encodes CDR1 DFQATT and CDR2 SNEGSKA (reference sequence). The CDR3 spans 15 residues. The DNA of the CDR3 is TGCAGTGCTAGATCCAGCACGGCGGGAGCTGACGAGCAGTACTTC. Translated, it gives CSARSSTAGADEQYF.